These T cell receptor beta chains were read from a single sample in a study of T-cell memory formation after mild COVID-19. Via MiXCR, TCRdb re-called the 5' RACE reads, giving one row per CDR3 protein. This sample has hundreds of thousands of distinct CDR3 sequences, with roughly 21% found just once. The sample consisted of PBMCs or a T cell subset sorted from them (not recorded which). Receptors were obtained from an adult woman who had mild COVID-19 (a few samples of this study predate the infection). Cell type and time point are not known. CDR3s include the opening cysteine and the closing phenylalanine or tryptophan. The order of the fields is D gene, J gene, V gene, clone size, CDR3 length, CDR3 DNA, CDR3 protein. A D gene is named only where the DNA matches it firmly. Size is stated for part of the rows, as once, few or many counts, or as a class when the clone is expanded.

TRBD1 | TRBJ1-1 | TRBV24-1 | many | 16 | TGTGCCACGTCCAAGGCGGGACAGGGACCGAACACTGAAGCTTTCTTT | CATSKAGQGPNTEAFF
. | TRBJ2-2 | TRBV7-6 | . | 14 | TGTGCCAGCACCGGGCCCGGGAACACCGGGGAGCTGTTTTTT | CASTGPGNTGELFF
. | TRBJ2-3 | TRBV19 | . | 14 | TGTGCCAGTAGTAGGCTAGCGCCGCCAGATACGCAGTATTTT | CASSRLAPPDTQYF
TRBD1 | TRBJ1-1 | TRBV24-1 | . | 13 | TGTGCCACAGCAAGACAGGGGAACACTGAAGCTTTCTTT | CATARQGNTEAFF
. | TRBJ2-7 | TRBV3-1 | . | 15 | TGTGCCAGCAGCCACAACCCGCGTCCTGATTACGAGCAGTACTTC | CASSHNPRPDYEQYF
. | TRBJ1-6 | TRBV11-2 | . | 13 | TGTGCCAGCAGCTTAGAAGAAAATTCACCCCTCCACTTT | CASSLEENSPLHF
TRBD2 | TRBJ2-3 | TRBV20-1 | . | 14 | TGCAGTGCTCCCGCGGGGGGGTGGCCAGATACGCAGTATTTT | CSAPAGGWPDTQYF
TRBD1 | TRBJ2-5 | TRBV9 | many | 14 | TGTGCCAGCAGTGGGACAGGGGCTGGGGAGACCCAGTACTTC | CASSGTGAGETQYF
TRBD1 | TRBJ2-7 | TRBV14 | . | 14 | TGTGCCAGCAGCCGCCGGGACAGGTCCCATGTACGGTACTTC | CASSRRDRSHVRYF
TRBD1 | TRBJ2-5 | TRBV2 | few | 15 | TGTGCCAGCAGGAATATACAGGGGTACCAAGAGACCCAGTACTTC | CASRNIQGYQETQYF
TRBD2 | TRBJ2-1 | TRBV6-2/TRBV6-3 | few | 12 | TGTGCCAGCAGAGGGGCGGGAGATGAGCAGTTCTTC | CASRGAGDEQFF
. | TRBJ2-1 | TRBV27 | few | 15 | TGTGCCAGCAGCACCCAACCGGGGGAATACAATGAGCAGTTCTTC | CASSTQPGEYNEQFF
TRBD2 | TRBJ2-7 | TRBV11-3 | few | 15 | TGTGCCAGCAGCAGACTAGCGGGAGAGGGCTACGAGCAGTACTTC | CASSRLAGEGYEQYF
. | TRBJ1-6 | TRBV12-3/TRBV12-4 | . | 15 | TGTGCCAGCAGTCCACAGGGCTCCTATAATTCACCCCTCCACTTT | CASSPQGSYNSPLHF
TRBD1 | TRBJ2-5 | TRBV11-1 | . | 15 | TGTGCCAGCAGCCCATACTCGACAGGGTTGGAGACCCAGTACTTC | CASSPYSTGLETQYF
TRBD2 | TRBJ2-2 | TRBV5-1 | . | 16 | TGCGCCAGCAGCTGGCCGGGAGGGATGGACACCGGGGAGCTGTTTTTT | CASSWPGGMDTGELFF
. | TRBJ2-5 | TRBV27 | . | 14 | TGTGCCAGCAGTTACGGGGTTAGTGGAGAGACCCAGTACTTC | CASSYGVSGETQYF
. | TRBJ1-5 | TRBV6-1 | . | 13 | TGTGCCAGTCGGACAGCGCTCAATCAGCCCCAGCATTTT | CASRTALNQPQHF
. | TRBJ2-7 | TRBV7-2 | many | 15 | TGTGCCAGCAGCCGCCAGACAGGGACTGGCTACGAGCAGTACTTC | CASSRQTGTGYEQYF
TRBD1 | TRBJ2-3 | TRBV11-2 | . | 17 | TGTGCCAGCAGCTTAAACCTTGACAGGGGTCGAGGGAATACGCAGTATTTT | CASSLNLDRGRGNTQYF
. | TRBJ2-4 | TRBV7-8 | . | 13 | TGTGCCAGCAGCCCCGGGCAGGGAAACATTCAGTACTTC | CASSPGQGNIQYF
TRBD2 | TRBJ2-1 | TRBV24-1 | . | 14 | TGTGCCACTCCGGGACTAGTAACAATAAATTCAGAGTTCTTC | CATPGLVTINSEFF
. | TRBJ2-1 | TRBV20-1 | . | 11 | TGCAGTGCTCCCCTAGGGAATGAGCAGTTCTTC | CSAPLGNEQFF
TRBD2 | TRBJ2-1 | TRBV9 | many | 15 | TGTGCCAGCAGCGTAGGACTAGCGGGGTACAATGAGCAGTTCTTC | CASSVGLAGYNEQFF
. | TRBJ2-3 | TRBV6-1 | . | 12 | TGTGCCGTACGACGTAATACAGATACGCAGTATTTT | CAVRRNTDTQYF
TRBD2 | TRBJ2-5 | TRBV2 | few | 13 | TGTGCCAGCGATTGGACTAGTGGGGAGACCCAGTACTTC | CASDWTSGETQYF
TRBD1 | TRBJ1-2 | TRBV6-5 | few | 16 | TGTGCCAGCAGCTCATTGACAGGGGCTATCAACTATGGCTACACCTTC | CASSSLTGAINYGYTF
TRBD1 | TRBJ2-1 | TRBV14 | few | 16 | TGTGCCAGCAGCCCTTACCGGACAGGAAGGAACAATGAGCAGTTCTTC | CASSPYRTGRNNEQFF